This T cell receptor (beta chain) was identified in a study of T cell changes during pregnancy in multiple sclerosis. CDR3 size: 16 residues. The germline gives CDR1 LGHNA, CDR2 YNFKEQ. V shed 4 bases and J 5 bases; nucleotides not matched to a gene: 7. Sequenced by immunoSEQ multiplex PCR; TCRdb stores in-frame clones only, minus some. Among roughly 84,000 clones listed, roughly 93% were seen once. The source of this sequence is a female donor in good health, enrolled as a control in a pregnancy study. This material consisted of peripheral blood, taken in the third trimester of pregnancy. This chain links TRBV4-2 with TRBJ2-1, with 11 bases that match TRBD2. This chain's CDR3 is CASSLQGLADDNEQFF. In DNA form, the CDR3 reads TGTGCCAGCAGCCTCCAGGGACTAGCGGACGACAATGAGCAGTTCTTC.